One and the same sample provided the 22 T cell receptor beta chains below, sequenced in a study of vaccination effects on CD4 cells after COVID-19 (dated by TCRdb to the early 2020s). To identify antigen-specific CD4+ T cell clonotypes by their expansion, the ViraFEST assay first stimulated PBMC with viral peptide pools and then applied TCR sequencing. After less than eleven days of culture, CD4+ T cells were isolated with the EasySep CD4+ T cell isolation kit. PCR-confirmed SARS-CoV-2 infection had occurred in convalescent patients between March and December 2020, before the Alpha, Beta and Delta variants emerged in the United States. Participants received two doses of either the BNT162b2 or the mRNA-1273 mRNA SARS-CoV-2 vaccine. What these receptors recognize is not known. The library came from the immunoSEQ multiplex PCR assay. TCRdb's version of the immuneACCESS table is confined to in-frame rearrangements and falls short of the full clone set. An unresolved V gene accounts for under half of the shortfall where checked; the remainder is of unknown origin. This sample is represented by under 20,000 clones; around three quarters of them were singletons. In total, the top ten clones hold 20% to 25% of the sample.

The source was CD4+ T cells from PBMCs cultured with SARS-CoV-2 spike peptides, collected after COVID-19 vaccination. The label giving this sample's cell subset or site can be read as: SARS-CoV-2 spike overlapping peptide pool stimulation. The receptor set was obtained from a human donor who had a prior SARS-CoV-2 infection.

The chain uses TRBV5-6 and TRBJ2-7, with D possibly matching TRBD2 (5 bases). Germline V gene sequence: CDR1 SGHDT, CDR2 YYEEEE. The CDR3 is 14 residues long. V shed 0 bases and J shed 2 bases, with 9 bases lying between them. CDR3 in amino acids: CASSLVEVPYEQYF. Written as DNA, the CDR3 is TGTGCCAGCAGCTTGGTGGAGGTACCCTACGAGCAGTACTTC.

This clone appeared a few times. The DNA of the CDR3 is TGTGCCAGCAGCAAAGTTCGGACAGGGGTAACGAAGCGCTACACCTTC. This sequence encodes CASSKVRTGVTKRYTF. The chain carries TRBV21-1 and TRBJ1-2; no DNA check was done on the table's D call, TRBD1. TRBV21-1 is listed as a pseudogene. CDR3 length: 16 amino acids.

The chain combines TRBV4-1 with TRBJ2-2, with 7 bases lining up with TRBD2. The CDR3 loop spans 17 amino acids. V shed 1 base, J shed 2 bases, and the junction held 7 bases outside the gene matches. Per the germline V gene, CDR1 is MGHRA and CDR2 is YSYEKL. Written as DNA, the CDR3 is TGCGCCAGCAGCCAAGTCGCTAGCGGAGCCAACACCGGGGAGCTGTTTTTT. Protein sequence: CASSQVASGANTGELFF.

In this sample, this clone turned up a few times. CDR3 amino acids: CASSLVVLGTSKFF. DNA for the CDR3: TGTGCCAGCAGCTTAGTGGTACTAGGGACGAGCAAGTTCTTC. V and J are TRBV7-2 and TRBJ2-1, with D perhaps TRBD1 or TRBD2 (5 bases each). CDR1 and CDR2 from the germline V gene are SGHTA and FQGNSA. CDR3 length equals 14 residues. The V end was cut by 1 base, the J end by 14 bases, with 18 bases between. The full variable domain, in which reference TRBV7-2 and TRBJ2-1 provide the parts outside the CDR3, is GAGVSQSPSNKVTEKGKDVELRCDPISGHTALYWYRQSLGQGLEFLIYFQGNSAPDKSGLPSDRFSAERTGGSVSTLTIQRTQQEDSAVYLCASSLVVLGTSKFFGPGTRLTVL.

This chain uses TRBV9 with TRBJ2-3; no firm D call. From germline, CDR1 is SGDLS and CDR2 YYNGEE. The CDR3 loop spans 14 amino acids. The germline V and J ends were trimmed by 4 bases and 3 bases, with 12 bases remaining between them. The CDR3 region is CASSLASATDTQYF. CDR3 in DNA: TGTGCCAGCAGCTTAGCTTCAGCTACAGATACGCAGTATTTT.

The chain recombines TRBV28 with TRBJ2-3; no clear D. V lost 2 bases to trimming and J lost 9 bases, with 15 bases between them. The CDR3 extends over 14 amino acids. Looked up from germline, CDR1 is MDHEN and CDR2 is SYDVKM. Here the CDR3 reads CASSLVSPLGTQYF. DNA for the CDR3: TGTGCCAGCAGTTTAGTTTCCCCGCTAGGGACGCAGTATTTT.

The chain combines TRBV7-3 with TRBJ1-6; 7 bases are a match to TRBD1. This CDR3 comprises 14 residues. Germline V gives CDR1 SGHTA, CDR2 FQGTGA. J gave up 8 bases and V 5 bases, and 6 bases lay outside the gene matches. Written as DNA, the CDR3 is TGTGCCAGCAGCCCCGCAGGGGGTGATTCACCCCTCCACTTT. Its protein product is CASSPAGGDSPLHF. The full variable domain, its missing parts supplied by reference TRBV7-3 and TRBJ1-6, is GAGVSQTPSNKVTEKGKYVELRCDPISGHTALYWYRQSLGQGPEFLIYFQGTGAADDSGLPNDRFFAVRPEGSVSTLKIQRTERGDSAVYLCASSPAGGDSPLHFGNGTRLTVT.

The chain combines TRBV27 with TRBJ1-1; TRBD1 agrees at 11 bases. The length of the CDR3 is 15 residues. V lost 5 bases to trimming and J lost 3 bases; unmatched junction nucleotides: 5. Germline CDR1 is MNHEY and CDR2 is SMNVEV (reference sequence). The CDR3 DNA reads as TGTGCCAGCAGTATAGGACAGGGGGCGGACACTGAAGCTTTCTTT. This codes for CASSIGQGADTEAFF.

This clone has only a few counts. The V call is TRBV4-2, the J call TRBJ1-1; 10 bases match TRBD1. In germline, CDR1 is LGHNA, CDR2 YNFKEQ. V lost 2 bases and J lost 6; bases outside the gene matches: 12. This CDR3 is built from 17 residues. The CDR3 is CASSQIRGTGAGAEAFF. The CDR3 coding sequence is TGTGCCAGCAGCCAAATTCGGGGGACAGGGGCTGGGGCTGAAGCTTTCTTT.

The rearrangement links TRBV6-1 to TRBJ1-4; 8 bases map to TRBD1. The CDR3 covers 15 residues. Germline V lookup: CDR1 MNHNS, CDR2 SASEGT. V was pared by 0 bases and J by 8 bases, with 5 bases of the junction left unmatched. CDR3 residues: CASSEADRGGEKLFF. CDR3 nucleotides: TGTGCCAGCAGTGAAGCCGACAGGGGAGGGGAAAAACTGTTTTTT.

The genes are TRBV6-7 and TRBJ2-7; either TRBD1 or TRBD2 may fit D (5 bases each). TRBV6-7 is recorded as an ORF, its role being uncertain. The CDR3 runs to 15 residues. With 0 bases removed from V and 5 bases from J, the gap between germline ends came to 14 bases. DNA of the CDR3: TGTGCCAGCAGTTACTCGAGGGGTGACTGCGACGAGCAGTACTTC. Translating gives CASSYSRGDCDEQYF.

The chain combines TRBV20-1 with TRBJ1-2, with D perhaps matching TRBD1 (6 bases). CDR1 and CDR2 (germline): DFQATT, SNEGSKA (reference sequence). CDR3 size: 12 residues. The V end lost 3 bases, the J end lost 4 bases, and 9 bases lay between the germline ends. In DNA, the CDR3 is TGCAGTGCTAGTTTGGGGGCCTATGGCTACACCTTC. Residues: CSASLGAYGYTF.

The V call is TRBV21-1, the J call TRBJ1-5. TRBV21-1 is termed a pseudogene. CDR3 length: 14 amino acids. The CDR3 region is CASTSPKLGQPQHF. The CDR3 DNA reads TGTGCCAGCACCTCCCCAAAGCTCGGTCAGCCCCAGCATTTT.

This chain links TRBV10-3 with TRBJ2-7; 7 bases align to TRBD1. CDR3 size: 16 residues. V shed 3 bases and J 3 bases; nucleotides not matched to a gene: 11. Per germline, CDR1 ENHRY and CDR2 SYGVKD. The CDR3 DNA reads as TGTGCCATCAGTGATGACAGGGCACCCCTCTTCTACGAGCAGTACTTC. The encoded protein is CAISDDRAPLFYEQYF.

The gene calls are TRBV5-6 and TRBJ1-2; 9 bases map to TRBD1. The CDR3 runs 16 residues. Per the germline V gene, CDR1 is SGHDT and CDR2 is YYEEEE. V gave up 4 bases and J gave up 2 bases; unmatched junction bases: 9. The CDR3 nucleotides read TGTGCCAGCAGCCCCATCCCGGGACAGGGAAACTATGGCTACACCTTC. Translation gives CASSPIPGQGNYGYTF. Using reference TRBV5-6 and TRBJ1-2 for the parts outside the CDR3, the full variable domain is DAGVTQSPTHLIKTRGQQVTLRCSPKSGHDTVSWYQQALGQGPQFIFQYYEEEERQRGNFPDRFSGHQFPNYSSELNVNALLLGDSALYLCASSPIPGQGNYGYTFGSGTRLTVV.

V and J are TRBV30 and TRBJ1-4; D remains unclear. The CDR3 is 13 residues long. Trimming cost V 7 bases and J 10 bases, with 19 bases left between them. Germline-derived CDR1 and CDR2 are GTSNPN and SVGIG (reference sequence). The CDR3 region is CAYRTERTAKLFF. CDR3 coding DNA: TGTGCCTACCGGACGGAACGTACGGCAAAACTGTTTTTT.

This chain links TRBV7-9 with TRBJ1-2; 7 nucleotides line up with TRBD1. The germline V gene has CDR1 SEHNR and CDR2 FQNEAQ (reference sequence). V shed 5 bases, J shed 8 bases, and the junction held 11 bases outside the gene matches. The CDR3 has 14 amino acids. The CDR3 nucleotides are TGTGCCAGCAGCGCGGCCGGGACAGACTTCGGCTACACCTTC. It translates to CASSAAGTDFGYTF.

CDR3 protein: CASTPGGRIYEQYF. The CDR3 nucleotides read TGTGCCAGCACCCCAGGTGGGCGTATCTATGAGCAGTACTTC. The rearrangement links TRBV6-5 to TRBJ2-7; D gene uncertain. Germline CDR1 and CDR2: MNHEY and SVGAGI. This CDR3 is 14 amino acids long. V was trimmed by 7 bases and J by 7 bases, leaving 20 bases between them.

The rearrangement links TRBV5-1 to TRBJ1-1, with 7 bases fitting TRBD1. This CDR3 spans 13 amino acids. Germline lookup yields CDR1 SGHRS and CDR2 YFSETQ. Trimming at V came to 4 bases and at J to 7 bases, leaving 7 bases not matched to a gene. The CDR3 nucleotides read TGCGCCAGCAGCCTAACAGGGGAGAATGAAGCTTTCTTT. Protein: CASSLTGENEAFF.

The chain recombines TRBV5-1 with TRBJ2-1, with D uncertain. Germline V lookup: CDR1 SGHRS, CDR2 YFSETQ. V was cut by 4 bases and J by 3 bases, with 14 bases left in between. The CDR3 runs 15 residues. As DNA, the CDR3 is TGCGCCAGCAGCCCTACTACAAACGGCTACAATGAGCAGTTCTTC. Translating it yields CASSPTTNGYNEQFF.

This chain connects TRBV14 to TRBJ2-1; the match to TRBD2 covers 12 bases. The CDR3 has 19 amino acids. J lost 3 bases, V lost 5 bases, and 14 bases had no gene match. Germline-derived CDR1 and CDR2 are SGHDN and FVKESK. The CDR3 is CASSTRRLAGAPDYNEQFF. CDR3 nucleotide sequence: TGTGCCAGCAGCACAAGACGACTAGCGGGGGCCCCCGACTACAATGAGCAGTTCTTC.

This clone has just one count. J is TRBJ2-1 and V is TRBV7-9, with D possibly being TRBD2 (6 bases). This CDR3 is built from 14 residues. Trimming pared 5 bases from V and 4 bases from J, leaving 12 bases between. Germline V lookup: CDR1 SEHNR, CDR2 FQNEAQ (reference sequence). The CDR3 loop is CASSAPGLYNEQFF. The CDR3 DNA reads as TGTGCCAGCAGCGCCCCGGGACTTTACAATGAGCAGTTCTTC.